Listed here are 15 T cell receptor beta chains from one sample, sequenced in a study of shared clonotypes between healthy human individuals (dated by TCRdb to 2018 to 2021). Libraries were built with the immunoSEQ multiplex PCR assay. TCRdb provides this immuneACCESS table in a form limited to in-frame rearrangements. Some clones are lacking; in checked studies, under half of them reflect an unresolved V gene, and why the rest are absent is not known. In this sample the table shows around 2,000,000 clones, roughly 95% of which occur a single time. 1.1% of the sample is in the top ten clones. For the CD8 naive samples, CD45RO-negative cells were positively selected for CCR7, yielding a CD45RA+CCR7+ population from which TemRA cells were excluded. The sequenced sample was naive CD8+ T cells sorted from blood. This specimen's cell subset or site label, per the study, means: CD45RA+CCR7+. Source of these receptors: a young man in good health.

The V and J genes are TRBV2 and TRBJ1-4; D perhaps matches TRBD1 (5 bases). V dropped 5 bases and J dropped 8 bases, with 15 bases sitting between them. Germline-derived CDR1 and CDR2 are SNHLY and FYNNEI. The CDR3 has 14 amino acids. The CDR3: CASSPDILGEKLFF. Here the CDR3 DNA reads TGTGCCAGCAGTCCGGACATACTGGGAGAAAAACTGTTTTTT.

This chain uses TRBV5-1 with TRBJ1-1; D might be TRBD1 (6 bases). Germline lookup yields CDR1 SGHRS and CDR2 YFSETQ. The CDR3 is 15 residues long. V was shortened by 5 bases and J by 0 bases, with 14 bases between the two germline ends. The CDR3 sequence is CASRVEGDMNTEAFF. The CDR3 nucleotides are TGCGCCAGCAGAGTGGAGGGGGACATGAACACTGAAGCTTTCTTT.

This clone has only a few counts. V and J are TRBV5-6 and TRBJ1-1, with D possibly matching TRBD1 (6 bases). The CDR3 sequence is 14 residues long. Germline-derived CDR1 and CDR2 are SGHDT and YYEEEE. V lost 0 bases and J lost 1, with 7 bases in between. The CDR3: CASSLDRENTEAFF. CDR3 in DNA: TGTGCCAGCAGCTTGGACAGGGAGAACACTGAAGCTTTCTTT.

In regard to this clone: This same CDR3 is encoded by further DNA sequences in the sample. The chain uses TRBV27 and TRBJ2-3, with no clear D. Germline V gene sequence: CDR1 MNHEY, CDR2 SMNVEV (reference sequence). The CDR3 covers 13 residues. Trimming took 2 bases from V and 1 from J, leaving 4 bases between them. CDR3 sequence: CASSLGGTDTQYF. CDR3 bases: TGTGCCAGCAGTTTAGGAGGCACAGATACGCAGTATTTT.

CDR3 bases: TGTGCCAGCAGCCCAGCAGGGGACTACGAGCAGTACTTC. Amino acids: CASSPAGDYEQYF. This chain links TRBV11-2 with TRBJ2-7, with a weak D call TRBD1 (6 bases). The CDR3 is made up of 13 amino acids. V shed 5 bases and J shed 3 bases, with 11 bases lying between them. Germline CDR1 reads SGHAT; CDR2 reads FQNNGV.

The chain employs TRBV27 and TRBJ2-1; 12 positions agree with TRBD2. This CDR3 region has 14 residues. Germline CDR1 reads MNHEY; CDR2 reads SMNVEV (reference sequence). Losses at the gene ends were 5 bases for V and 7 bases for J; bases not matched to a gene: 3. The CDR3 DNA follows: TGTGCCAGCAGTCTAGCGGGAGGGGAAAATGAGCAGTTCTTC. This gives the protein CASSLAGGENEQFF.

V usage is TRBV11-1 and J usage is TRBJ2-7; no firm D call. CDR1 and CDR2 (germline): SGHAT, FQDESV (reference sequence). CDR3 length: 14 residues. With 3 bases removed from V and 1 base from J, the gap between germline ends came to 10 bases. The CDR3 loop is CASSFVPESYEQYF. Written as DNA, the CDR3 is TGTGCCAGCAGCTTCGTCCCGGAATCCTACGAGCAGTACTTC.

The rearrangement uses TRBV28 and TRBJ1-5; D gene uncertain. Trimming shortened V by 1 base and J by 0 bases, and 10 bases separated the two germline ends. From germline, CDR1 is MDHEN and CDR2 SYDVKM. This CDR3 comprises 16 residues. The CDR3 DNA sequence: TGTGCCAGCAGTTTATCCCCAGGATATAGCAATCAGCCCCAGCATTTT. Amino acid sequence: CASSLSPGYSNQPQHF.

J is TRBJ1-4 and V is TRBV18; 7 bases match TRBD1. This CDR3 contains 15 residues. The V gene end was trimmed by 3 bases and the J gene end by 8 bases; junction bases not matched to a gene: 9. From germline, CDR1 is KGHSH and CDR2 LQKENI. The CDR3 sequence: CASSPIGQAREKLFF. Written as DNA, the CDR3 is TGTGCCAGCTCACCGATCGGACAGGCCCGGGAAAAACTGTTTTTT.

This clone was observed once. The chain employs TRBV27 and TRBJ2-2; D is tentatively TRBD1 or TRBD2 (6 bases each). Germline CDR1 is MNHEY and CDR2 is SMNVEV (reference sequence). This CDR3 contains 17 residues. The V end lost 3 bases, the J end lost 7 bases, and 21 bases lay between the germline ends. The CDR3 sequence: CASSFARVGGYGGELFF. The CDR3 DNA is TGTGCCAGCAGTTTCGCTCGGGTGGGGGGCTATGGCGGGGAGCTGTTTTTT.

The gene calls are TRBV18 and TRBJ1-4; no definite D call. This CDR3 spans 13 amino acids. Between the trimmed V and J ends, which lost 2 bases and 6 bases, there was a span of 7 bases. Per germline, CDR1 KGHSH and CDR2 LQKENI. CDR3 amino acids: CASSPGLYEKLFF. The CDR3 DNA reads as TGTGCCAGCTCACCAGGGTTGTATGAAAAACTGTTTTTT.

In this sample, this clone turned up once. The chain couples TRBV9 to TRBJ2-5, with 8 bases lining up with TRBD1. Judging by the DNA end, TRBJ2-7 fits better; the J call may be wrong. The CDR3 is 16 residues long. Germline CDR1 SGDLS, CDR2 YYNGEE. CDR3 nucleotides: TGTGCCAGCAGCGCCGGACAGGGCCGGAGCTCCTACGAGCAGTACTTC. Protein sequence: CASSAGQGRSSYEQYF.

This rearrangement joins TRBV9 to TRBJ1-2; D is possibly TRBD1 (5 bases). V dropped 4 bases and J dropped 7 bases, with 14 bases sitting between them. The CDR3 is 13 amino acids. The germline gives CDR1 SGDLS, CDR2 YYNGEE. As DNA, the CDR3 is TGTGCCAGCAGCCCCTCGGGGCTTGGTGGCTACACCTTC. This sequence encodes CASSPSGLGGYTF.

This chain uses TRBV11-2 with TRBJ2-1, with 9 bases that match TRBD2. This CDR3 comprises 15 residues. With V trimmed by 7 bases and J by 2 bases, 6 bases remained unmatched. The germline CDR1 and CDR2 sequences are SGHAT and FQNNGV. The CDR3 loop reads CASNGLAQTYNEQFF. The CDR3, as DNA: TGTGCCAGCAACGGACTAGCGCAGACCTACAATGAGCAGTTCTTC.

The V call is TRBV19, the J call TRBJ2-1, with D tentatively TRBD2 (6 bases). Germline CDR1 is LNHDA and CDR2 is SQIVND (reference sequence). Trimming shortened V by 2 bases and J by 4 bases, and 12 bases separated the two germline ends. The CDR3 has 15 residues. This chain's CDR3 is CASSISSGFYNEQFF. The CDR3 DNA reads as TGTGCCAGTAGTATAAGTAGCGGCTTTTACAATGAGCAGTTCTTC.